This entry is about one T cell receptor beta chain. What it binds is not known. The record originates from a study of T cell responses to AZD1222 COVID-19 vaccine. Overall study context: The study pooled second doses at about 4 or about 12 weeks.

Findings and limits, study-wide: Spike was spanned by vaccine-associated CD4 TCRs, which were dominant at 160-218 and 743-854. Donor demographics were predominantly white British with a female majority; clonal diversity may be underestimated.

Using immunoSEQ multiplex PCR, the repertoire was profiled, and TCRdb retains in-frame clones only, with some absent. The sample includes around 160,000 clones, roughly 91% seen only once; the top ten take approximately 2%. The germline V gene encodes CDR1 MNHEY and CDR2 SVGEGT. The CDR3 is 16 amino acids. The trim removed 0 bases at V and 10 bases at J, leaving 8 bases unmatched. The receptor was isolated from an adult in good health. The chain joins TRBV6-2 or TRBV6-3 to TRBJ2-1, with 11 bases fitting TRBD2. The sample in question was peripheral blood, obtained on day 0 of AZD1222 vaccination. CDR3 in DNA: TGTGCCAGCAGTTACTCACGACTAGCGGGATCTGGAGAGCAGTTCTTC. Translation: CASSYSRLAGSGEQFF.